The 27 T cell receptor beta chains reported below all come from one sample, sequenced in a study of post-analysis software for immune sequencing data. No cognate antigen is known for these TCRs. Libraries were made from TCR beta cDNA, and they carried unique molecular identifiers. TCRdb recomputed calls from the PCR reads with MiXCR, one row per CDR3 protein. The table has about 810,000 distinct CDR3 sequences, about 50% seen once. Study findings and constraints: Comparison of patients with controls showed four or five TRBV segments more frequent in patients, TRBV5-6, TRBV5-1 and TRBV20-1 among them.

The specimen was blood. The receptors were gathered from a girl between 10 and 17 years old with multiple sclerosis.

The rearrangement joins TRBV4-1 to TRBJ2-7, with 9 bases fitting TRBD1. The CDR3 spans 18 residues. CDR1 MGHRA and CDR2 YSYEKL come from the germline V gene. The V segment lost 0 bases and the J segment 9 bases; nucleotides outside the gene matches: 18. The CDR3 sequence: CASSQEGIGTGLVQGQYF. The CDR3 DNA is TGCGCCAGCAGCCAAGAAGGTATAGGGACAGGGTTAGTTCAGGGGCAGTACTTC.

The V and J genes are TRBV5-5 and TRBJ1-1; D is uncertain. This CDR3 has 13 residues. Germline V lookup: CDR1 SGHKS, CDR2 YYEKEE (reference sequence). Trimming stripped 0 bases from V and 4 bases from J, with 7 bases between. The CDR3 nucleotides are TGTGCCAGCAGCTTGGACGGTTTCACTGAAGCTTTCTTT. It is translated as CASSLDGFTEAFF.

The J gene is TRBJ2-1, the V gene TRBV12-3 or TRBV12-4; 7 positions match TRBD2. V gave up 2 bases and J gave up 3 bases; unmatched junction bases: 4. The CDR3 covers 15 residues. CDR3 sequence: CASSLTASGYNEQFF. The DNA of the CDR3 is TGTGCCAGCAGTTTAACAGCTAGCGGCTACAATGAGCAGTTCTTC.

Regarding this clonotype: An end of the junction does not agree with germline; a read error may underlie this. CDR3 protein: CASSFLGGGNTDTEYF. CDR3 sequence (DNA): TGTGCCAGCAGTTTTCTCGGAGGGGGAAACACAGATACGGAGTATTTT. J is TRBJ2-3 and V is TRBV12-3 or TRBV12-4, with D perhaps given as TRBD1 or TRBD2 (6 bases each). This CDR3 has 16 amino acids.

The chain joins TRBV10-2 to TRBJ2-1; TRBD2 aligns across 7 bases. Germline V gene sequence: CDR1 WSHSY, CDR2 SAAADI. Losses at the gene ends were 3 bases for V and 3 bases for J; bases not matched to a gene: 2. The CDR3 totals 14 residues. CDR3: CASSDRGGYNEQFF. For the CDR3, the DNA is TGCGCCAGCAGTGACCGCGGGGGCTACAATGAGCAGTTCTTC.

CDR3 protein: CASSPAGAYYNEQFF. The CDR3 DNA reads TGTGCCAGCAGCCCAGCGGGGGCCTACTACAATGAGCAGTTCTTC. The chain combines TRBV7-6 with TRBJ2-1; 8 bases are shared with TRBD2. V gave up 5 bases and J gave up 3 bases; unmatched junction bases: 6. The length of the CDR3 is 15 residues. The V gene's germline CDR1 is SGHVS and CDR2 FNYEAQ.

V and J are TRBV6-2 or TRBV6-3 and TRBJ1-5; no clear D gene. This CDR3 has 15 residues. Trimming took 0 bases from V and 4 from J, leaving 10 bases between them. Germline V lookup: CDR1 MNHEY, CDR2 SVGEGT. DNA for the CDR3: TGTGCCAGCAGTTACTCTCCGGGGTTTAATCAGCCCCAGCATTTT. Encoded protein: CASSYSPGFNQPQHF.

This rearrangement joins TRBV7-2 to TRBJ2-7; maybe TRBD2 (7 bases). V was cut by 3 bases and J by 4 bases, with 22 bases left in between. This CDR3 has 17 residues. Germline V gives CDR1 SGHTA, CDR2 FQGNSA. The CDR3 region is CASSFETGGPFRYEQYF. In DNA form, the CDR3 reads TGTGCCAGCAGCTTCGAAACGGGGGGCCCCTTCAGGTACGAGCAGTACTTC.

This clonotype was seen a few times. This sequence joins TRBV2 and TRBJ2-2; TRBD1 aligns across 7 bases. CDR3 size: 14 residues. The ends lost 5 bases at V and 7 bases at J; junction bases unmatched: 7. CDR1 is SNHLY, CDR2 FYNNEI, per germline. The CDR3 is CASSRQGGIGELFF. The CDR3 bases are TGTGCCAGCAGTCGACAGGGTGGTATCGGGGAGCTGTTTTTT.

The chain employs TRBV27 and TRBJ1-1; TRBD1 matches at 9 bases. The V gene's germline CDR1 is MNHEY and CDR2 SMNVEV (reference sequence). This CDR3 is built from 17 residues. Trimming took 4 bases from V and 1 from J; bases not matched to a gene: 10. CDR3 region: CASSSHAGTGTNTEAFF. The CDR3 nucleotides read TGTGCCAGCAGTTCTCACGCCGGGACAGGGACGAACACTGAAGCTTTCTTT.

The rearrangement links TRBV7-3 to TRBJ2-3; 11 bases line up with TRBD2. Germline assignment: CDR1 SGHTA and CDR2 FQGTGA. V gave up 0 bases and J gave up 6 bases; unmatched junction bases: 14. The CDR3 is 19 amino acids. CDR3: CASSLTVRSGLAEPDTQYF. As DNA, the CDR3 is TGTGCCAGCAGCTTAACGGTCAGATCGGGACTAGCGGAGCCGGATACGCAGTATTTT.

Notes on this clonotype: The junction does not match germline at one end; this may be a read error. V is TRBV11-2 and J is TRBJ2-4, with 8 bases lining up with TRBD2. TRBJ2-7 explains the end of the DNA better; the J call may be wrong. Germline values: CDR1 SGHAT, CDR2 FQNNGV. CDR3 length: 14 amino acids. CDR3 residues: CAGSLERGPYEQYF. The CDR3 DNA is TGTGCCGGCAGCTTAGAGCGGGGGCCCTACGAGCAGTACTTC.

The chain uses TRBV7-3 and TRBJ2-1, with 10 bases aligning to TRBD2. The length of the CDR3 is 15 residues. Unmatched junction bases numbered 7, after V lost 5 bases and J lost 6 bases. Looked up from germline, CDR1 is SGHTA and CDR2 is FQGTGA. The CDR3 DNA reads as TGTGCCAGCAGCGGAAGCGGGGGGGCCTTCAATGAGCAGTTCTTC. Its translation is CASSGSGGAFNEQFF.

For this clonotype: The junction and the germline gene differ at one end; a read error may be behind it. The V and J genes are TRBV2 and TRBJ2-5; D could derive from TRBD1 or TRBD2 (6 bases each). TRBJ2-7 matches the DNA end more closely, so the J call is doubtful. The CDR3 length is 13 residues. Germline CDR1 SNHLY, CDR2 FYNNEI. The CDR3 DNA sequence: TGCGCCAGCACGGGGGACACCCACTACGAGCAGTACTTC. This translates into CASTGDTHYEQYF.

CDR3 sequence reads: CSARSFPSGKDNEQFF. DNA of the CDR3: TGCAGTGCTAGAAGTTTTCCTAGCGGAAAGGACAATGAGCAGTTCTTC. This chain uses TRBV20-1 with TRBJ2-1, with TRBD2 matching 7 bases. Germline CDR1 DFQATT, CDR2 SNEGSKA (reference sequence). The CDR3 covers 16 residues. V shed 2 bases and J 5 bases; nucleotides not matched to a gene: 12.

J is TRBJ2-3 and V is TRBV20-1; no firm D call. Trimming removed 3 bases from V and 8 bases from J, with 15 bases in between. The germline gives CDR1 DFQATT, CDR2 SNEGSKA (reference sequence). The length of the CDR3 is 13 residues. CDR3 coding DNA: TGCAGTGCTAGTTACGCTTCCGACGGTACGCAGTATTTT. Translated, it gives CSASYASDGTQYF.

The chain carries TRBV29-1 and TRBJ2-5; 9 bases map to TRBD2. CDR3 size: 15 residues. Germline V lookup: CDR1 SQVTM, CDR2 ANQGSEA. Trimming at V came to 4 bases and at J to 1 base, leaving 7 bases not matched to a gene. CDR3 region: CSVVWLAGLQETQYF. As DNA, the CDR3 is TGCAGCGTTGTTTGGCTAGCGGGGCTCCAAGAGACCCAGTACTTC. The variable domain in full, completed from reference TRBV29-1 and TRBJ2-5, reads SAVISQKPSRDICQRGTSLTIQCQVDSQVTMMFWYRQQPGQSLTLIATANQGSEATYESGFVIDKFPISRPNLTFSTLTVSNMSPEDSSIYLCSVVWLAGLQETQYFGPGTRLLVL.

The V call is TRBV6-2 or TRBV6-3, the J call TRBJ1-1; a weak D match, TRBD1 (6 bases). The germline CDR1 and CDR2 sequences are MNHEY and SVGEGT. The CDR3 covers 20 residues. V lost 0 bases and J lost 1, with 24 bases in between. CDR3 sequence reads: CASSYSKNYRAWGWNTEAFF. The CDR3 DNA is TGTGCCAGCAGTTACTCGAAAAATTACAGGGCGTGGGGTTGGAACACTGAAGCTTTCTTT.

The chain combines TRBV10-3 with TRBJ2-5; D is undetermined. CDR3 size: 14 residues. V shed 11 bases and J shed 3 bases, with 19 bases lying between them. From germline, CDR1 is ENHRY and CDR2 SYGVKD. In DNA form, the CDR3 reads TGTGCCCTCAATGAGAATTCGAGTGAAGAGACCCAGTACTTC. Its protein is CALNENSSEETQYF.

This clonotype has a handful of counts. The CDR3 is CASSRGDQPQHF. CDR3 sequence (DNA): TGTGCCAGCAGTCGGGGAGACCAGCCCCAGCATTTT. The chain recombines TRBV12-3 or TRBV12-4 with TRBJ1-5; D unresolved. The CDR3 has 12 residues. Deletions cut 5 bases from V and 7 bases from J, with 9 bases between.

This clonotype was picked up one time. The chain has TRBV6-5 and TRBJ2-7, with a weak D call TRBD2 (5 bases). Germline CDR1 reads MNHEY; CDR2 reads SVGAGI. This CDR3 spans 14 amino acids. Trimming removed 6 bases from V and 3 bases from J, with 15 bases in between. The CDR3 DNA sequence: TGTGCCAGCAGCCGAGGGCAGTGGGGCTACGAGCAGTACTTC. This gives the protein CASSRGQWGYEQYF.

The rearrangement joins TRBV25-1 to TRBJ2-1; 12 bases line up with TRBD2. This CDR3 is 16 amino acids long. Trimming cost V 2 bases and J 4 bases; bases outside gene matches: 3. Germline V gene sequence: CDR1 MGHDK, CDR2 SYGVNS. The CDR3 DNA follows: TGTGCCAGCAGTGAAACTAGCGGGGGGCATTACAATGAGCAGTTCTTC. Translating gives CASSETSGGHYNEQFF. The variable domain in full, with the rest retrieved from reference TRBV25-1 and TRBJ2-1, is EADIYQTPRYLVIGTGKKITLECSQTMGHDKMYWYQQDPGMELHLIHYSYGVNSTEKGDLSSESTVSRIRTEHFPLTLESARPSHTSQYLCASSETSGGHYNEQFFGPGTRLTVL.

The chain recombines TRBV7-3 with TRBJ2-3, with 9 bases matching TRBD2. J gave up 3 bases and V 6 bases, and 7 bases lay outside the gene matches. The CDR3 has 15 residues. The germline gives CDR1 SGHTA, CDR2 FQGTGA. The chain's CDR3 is CASRVAGARTDTQYF. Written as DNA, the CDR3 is TGTGCCAGCAGGGTAGCGGGAGCTCGGACAGATACGCAGTATTTT.

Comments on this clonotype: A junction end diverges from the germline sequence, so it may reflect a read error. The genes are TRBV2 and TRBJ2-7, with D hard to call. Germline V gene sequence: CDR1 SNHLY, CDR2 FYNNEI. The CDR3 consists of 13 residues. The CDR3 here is CASSQAPVGEQYF. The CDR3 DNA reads TGTGCCAGCAGTCAAGCGCCGGTGGGCGAGCAGTACTTC.

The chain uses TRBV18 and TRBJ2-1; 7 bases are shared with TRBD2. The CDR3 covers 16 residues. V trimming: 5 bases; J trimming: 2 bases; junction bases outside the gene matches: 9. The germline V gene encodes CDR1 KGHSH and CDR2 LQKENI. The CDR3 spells CASSATSAVAYNEQFF. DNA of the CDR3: TGTGCCAGCTCAGCAACTAGCGCCGTCGCCTACAATGAGCAGTTCTTC.

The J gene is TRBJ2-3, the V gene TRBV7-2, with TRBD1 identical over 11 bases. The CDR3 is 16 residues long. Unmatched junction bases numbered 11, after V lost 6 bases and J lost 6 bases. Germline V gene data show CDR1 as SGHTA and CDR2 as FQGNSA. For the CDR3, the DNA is TGTGCCAGCAGTCCCTCGGACAGGGGGCAGCTGGATACGCAGTATTTT. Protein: CASSPSDRGQLDTQYF.

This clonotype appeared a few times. The CDR3 nucleotides are TGTGCCAGCAGTGAATCCGGGGGCAAGGACGAGCAGTACTTC. It is translated as CASSESGGKDEQYF. The chain has TRBV25-1 and TRBJ2-7; possibly TRBD1 or TRBD2 for D (6 bases each). Germline CDR1 and CDR2: MGHDK and SYGVNS. The CDR3 has 14 amino acids. V was trimmed by 1 base and J by 5 bases, leaving 12 bases between them.